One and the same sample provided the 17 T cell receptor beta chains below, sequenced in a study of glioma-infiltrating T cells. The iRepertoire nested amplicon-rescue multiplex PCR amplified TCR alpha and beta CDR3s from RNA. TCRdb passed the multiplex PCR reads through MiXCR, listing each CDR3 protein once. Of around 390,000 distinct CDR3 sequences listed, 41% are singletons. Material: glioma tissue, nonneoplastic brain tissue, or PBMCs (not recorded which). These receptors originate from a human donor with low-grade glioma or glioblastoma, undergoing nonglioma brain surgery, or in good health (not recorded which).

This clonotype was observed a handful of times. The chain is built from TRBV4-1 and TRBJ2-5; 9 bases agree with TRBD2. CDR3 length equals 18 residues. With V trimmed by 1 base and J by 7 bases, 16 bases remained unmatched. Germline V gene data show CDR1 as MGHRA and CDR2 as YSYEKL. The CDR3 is CASSQVPSGTMRPGTQYF. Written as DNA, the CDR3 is TGCGCCAGCAGCCAAGTTCCTAGCGGGACGATGAGACCCGGGACCCAGTACTTC.

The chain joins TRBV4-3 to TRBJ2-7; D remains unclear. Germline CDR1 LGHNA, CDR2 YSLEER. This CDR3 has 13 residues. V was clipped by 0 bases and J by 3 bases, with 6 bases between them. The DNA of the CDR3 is TGCGCCAGCAGCCAAGAATGGGGCTACGAGCAGTACTTC. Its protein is CASSQEWGYEQYF.

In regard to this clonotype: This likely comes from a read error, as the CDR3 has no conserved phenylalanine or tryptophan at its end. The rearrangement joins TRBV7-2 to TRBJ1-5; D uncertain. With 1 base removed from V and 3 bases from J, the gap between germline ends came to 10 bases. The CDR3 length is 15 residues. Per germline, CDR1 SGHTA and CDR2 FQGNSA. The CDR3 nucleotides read TGTGCCAGCAGCTTAGGATCCGGGAACAATCAGCCCCAGCATCTT. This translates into CASSLGSGNNQPQHL.

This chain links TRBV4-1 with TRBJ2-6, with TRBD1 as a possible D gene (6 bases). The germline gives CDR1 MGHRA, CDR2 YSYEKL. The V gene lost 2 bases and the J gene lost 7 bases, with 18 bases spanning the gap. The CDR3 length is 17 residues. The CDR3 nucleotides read TGCGCCAGCAGCCAATCAGTCTTCAGGGGATTAGCCAACGTCCTGACTTTC. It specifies CASSQSVFRGLANVLTF.

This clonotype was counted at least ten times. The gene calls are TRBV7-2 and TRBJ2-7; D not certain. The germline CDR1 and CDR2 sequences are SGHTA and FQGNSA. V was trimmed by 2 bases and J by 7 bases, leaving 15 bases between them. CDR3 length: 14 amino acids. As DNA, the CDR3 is TGTGCCAGCAGCTTAAGGCCACGCGCGTGGGAGCAGTACTTC. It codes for CASSLRPRAWEQYF.

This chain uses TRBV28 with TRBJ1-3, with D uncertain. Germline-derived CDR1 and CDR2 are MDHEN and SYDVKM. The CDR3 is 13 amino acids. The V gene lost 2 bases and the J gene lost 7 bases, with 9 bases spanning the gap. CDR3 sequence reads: CASSLMSRNTIYF. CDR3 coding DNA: TGTGCCAGCAGTTTAATGTCGAGGAACACCATATATTTT.

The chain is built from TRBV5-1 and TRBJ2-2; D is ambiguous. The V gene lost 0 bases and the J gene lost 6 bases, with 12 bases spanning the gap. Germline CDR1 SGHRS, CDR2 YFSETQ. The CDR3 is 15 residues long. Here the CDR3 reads CASSLADGGAGELFF. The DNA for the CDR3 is TGCGCCAGCAGCTTGGCGGACGGCGGCGCCGGGGAGCTGTTTTTT.

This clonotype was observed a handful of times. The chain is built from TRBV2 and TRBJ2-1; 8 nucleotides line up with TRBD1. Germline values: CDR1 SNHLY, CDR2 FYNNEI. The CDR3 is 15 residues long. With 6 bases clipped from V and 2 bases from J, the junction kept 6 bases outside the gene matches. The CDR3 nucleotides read TGTGCCAGCAGCTTAACAGGGGGTACCTACAATGAGCAGTTCTTC. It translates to CASSLTGGTYNEQFF. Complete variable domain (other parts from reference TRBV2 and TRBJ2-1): EPEVTQTPSHQVTQMGQEVILRCVPISNHLYFYWYRQILGQKVEFLVSFYNNEISEKSEIFDDQFSVERPDGSNFTLKIRSTKLEDSAMYFCASSLTGGTYNEQFFGPGTRLTVL.

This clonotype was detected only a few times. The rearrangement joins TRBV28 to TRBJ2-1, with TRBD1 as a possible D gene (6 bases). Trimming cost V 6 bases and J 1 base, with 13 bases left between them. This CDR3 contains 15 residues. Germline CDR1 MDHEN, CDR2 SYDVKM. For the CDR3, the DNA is TGTGCCAGCAGCTTACAGGGCCAATCCTACAATGAGCAGTTCTTC. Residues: CASSLQGQSYNEQFF.

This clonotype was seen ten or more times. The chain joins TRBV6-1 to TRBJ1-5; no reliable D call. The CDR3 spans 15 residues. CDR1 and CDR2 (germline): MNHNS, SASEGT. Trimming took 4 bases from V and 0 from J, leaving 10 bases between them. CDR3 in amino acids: CASSAGLYSNQPQHF. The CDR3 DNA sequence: TGTGCCAGCAGTGCCGGACTATATAGCAATCAGCCCCAGCATTTT.

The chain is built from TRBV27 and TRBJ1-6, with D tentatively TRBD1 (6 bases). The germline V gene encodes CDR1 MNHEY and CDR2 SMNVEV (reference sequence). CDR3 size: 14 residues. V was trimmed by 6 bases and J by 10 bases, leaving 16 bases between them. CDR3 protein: CASSPQGRDSPLHF. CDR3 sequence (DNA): TGTGCCAGCAGCCCGCAGGGGAGAGACTCACCCCTCCACTTT.

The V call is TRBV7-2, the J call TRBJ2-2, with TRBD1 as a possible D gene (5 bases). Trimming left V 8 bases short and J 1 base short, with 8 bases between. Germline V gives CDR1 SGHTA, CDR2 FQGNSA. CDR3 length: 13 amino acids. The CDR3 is CASRQRNTGELFF. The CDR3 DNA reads TGTGCCAGCCGACAGAGGAACACCGGGGAGCTGTTTTTT.

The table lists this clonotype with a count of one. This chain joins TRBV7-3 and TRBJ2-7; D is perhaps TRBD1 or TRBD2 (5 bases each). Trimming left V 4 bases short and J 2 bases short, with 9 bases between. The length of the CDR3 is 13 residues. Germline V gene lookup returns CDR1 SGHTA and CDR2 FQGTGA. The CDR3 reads CASSWGPTYEQYF. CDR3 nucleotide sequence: TGTGCCAGCAGCTGGGGACCGACCTACGAGCAGTACTTC. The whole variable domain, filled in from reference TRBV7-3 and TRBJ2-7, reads GAGVSQTPSNKVTEKGKYVELRCDPISGHTALYWYRQSLGQGPEFLIYFQGTGAADDSGLPNDRFFAVRPEGSVSTLKIQRTERGDSAVYLCASSWGPTYEQYFGPGTRLTVT.

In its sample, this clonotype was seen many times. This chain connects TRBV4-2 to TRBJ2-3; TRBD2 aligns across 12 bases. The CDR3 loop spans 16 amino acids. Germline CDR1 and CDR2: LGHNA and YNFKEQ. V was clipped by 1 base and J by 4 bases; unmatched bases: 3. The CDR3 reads CASSQATSGSADTQYF. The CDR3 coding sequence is TGTGCCAGCAGCCAAGCGACTAGCGGGAGCGCAGATACGCAGTATTTT.

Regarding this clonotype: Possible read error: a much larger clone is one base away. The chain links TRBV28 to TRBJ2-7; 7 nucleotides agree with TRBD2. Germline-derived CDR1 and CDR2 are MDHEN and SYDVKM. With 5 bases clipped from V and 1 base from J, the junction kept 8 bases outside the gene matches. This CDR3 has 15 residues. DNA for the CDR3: TGTGCCAGCAGTCCAGGACTAGAGATATCCTACGAGCAGTACTTC. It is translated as CASSPGLEISYEQYF.

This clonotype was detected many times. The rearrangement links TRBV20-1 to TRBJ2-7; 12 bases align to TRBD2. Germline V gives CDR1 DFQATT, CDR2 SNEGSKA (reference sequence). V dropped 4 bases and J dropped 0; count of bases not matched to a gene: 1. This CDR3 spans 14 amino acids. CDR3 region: CSAKTSGSSYEQYF. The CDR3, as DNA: TGCAGTGCTAAGACTAGCGGGAGCTCCTACGAGCAGTACTTC.

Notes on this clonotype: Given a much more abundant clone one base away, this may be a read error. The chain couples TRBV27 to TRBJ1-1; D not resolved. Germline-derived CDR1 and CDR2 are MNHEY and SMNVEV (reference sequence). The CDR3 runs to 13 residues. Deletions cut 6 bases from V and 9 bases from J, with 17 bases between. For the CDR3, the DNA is TGTGCCAGCAGACGCGCGGCGGAGTCCAAAGCTTTCTTT. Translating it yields CASRRAAESKAFF.